A selection of T cell receptor beta chains follows, all from one sample in a study of blood T cell repertoires in COVID-19. Clones were read by immunoSEQ multiplex PCR, and TCRdb kept only the in-frame ones, dropping some. The sample lists 250,000 to 300,000 clones, 70% to 90% occurring once. The sample consisted of PBMCs or T cells enriched from blood (not recorded which). These receptors were taken from a woman aged 55-70 years in a cohort exposed to, infected with or recovered from COVID-19 (not recorded which). Both conserved end residues are part of each CDR3. The order of the fields is J gene, D gene, V gene, clone size, CDR3 DNA, CDR3 protein. D genes are given only for firm matches. The size field is filled for only some rows; it gives once, few, many or a size class.

j_gene: TRBJ2-7
d_gene: TRBD1
v_gene: TRBV6-5
abundance: .
CDR3nt: TGTGCCAGCAAGGTCACAGGGGTATACGAGCAGTACTTC
CDR3aa: CASKVTGVYEQYF

j_gene: TRBJ1-2
d_gene: .
v_gene: TRBV7-9
abundance: .
CDR3nt: TGTGCCAGCAGCTCCTCCAGTCCACCTAACTATGGCTACACCTTC
CDR3aa: CASSSSSPPNYGYTF

j_gene: TRBJ1-1
d_gene: TRBD1
v_gene: TRBV6-5
abundance: .
CDR3nt: TGTGCCAGCAGAGCCGGGACAGGGGACACTGAAGCTTTCTTT
CDR3aa: CASRAGTGDTEAFF

j_gene: TRBJ2-4
d_gene: .
v_gene: TRBV19
abundance: .
CDR3nt: TGTGCCAGTAGTATAATCACGGGAGCCAAAAACATTCAGTACTTC
CDR3aa: CASSIITGAKNIQYF

j_gene: TRBJ1-5
d_gene: .
v_gene: TRBV28
abundance: .
CDR3nt: TGTGCCAGCAGTTTTTCGGGGATCAGTCAGCCCCAGCATTTT
CDR3aa: CASSFSGISQPQHF

j_gene: TRBJ1-5
d_gene: .
v_gene: TRBV15
abundance: .
CDR3nt: TGTGCCACCAGCAGAGGGACAGCCTCCCGGCCCCAGCATTTT
CDR3aa: CATSRGTASRPQHF

j_gene: TRBJ1-2
d_gene: .
v_gene: TRBV7-2
abundance: .
CDR3nt: TGTGCCAGCAGCTTAGAGCGGAAAAACTATGGCTACACCTTC
CDR3aa: CASSLERKNYGYTF

j_gene: TRBJ1-1
d_gene: .
v_gene: TRBV7-3
abundance: .
CDR3nt: TGTGCCAGCAGCTCCGATCCGGGGAGCACTGAAGCTTTCTTT
CDR3aa: CASSSDPGSTEAFF

j_gene: TRBJ2-1
d_gene: TRBD2
v_gene: TRBV6-5
abundance: .
CDR3nt: TGTGCCAGCAGTCCGGGACTAGCTAGGAATGAGCAGTTCTTC
CDR3aa: CASSPGLARNEQFF

j_gene: TRBJ1-1
d_gene: .
v_gene: TRBV28
abundance: .
CDR3nt: TGTGCCAGCAGTTTAGGCGGGGGGCCGAACACTGAAGCTTTCTTT
CDR3aa: CASSLGGGPNTEAFF

j_gene: TRBJ2-1
d_gene: TRBD2
v_gene: TRBV6-2/TRBV6-3
abundance: .
CDR3nt: TGTGCCAGCAGCTTTCCGGGACTAGCGGGATTGGGTGAGCAGTTCTTC
CDR3aa: CASSFPGLAGLGEQFF

j_gene: TRBJ2-1
d_gene: TRBD2
v_gene: TRBV28
abundance: .
CDR3nt: TGTGCCAGCAGTTCCTACCGCGCGGGAGGGAACTCCTACAATGAGCAGTTCTTC
CDR3aa: CASSSYRAGGNSYNEQFF

j_gene: TRBJ1-2
d_gene: TRBD1
v_gene: TRBV19
abundance: few
CDR3nt: TGTGCCAGTAGTATTGGGACAGGGGGTTCCTATGGCTACACCTTC
CDR3aa: CASSIGTGGSYGYTF

j_gene: TRBJ2-1
d_gene: TRBD1
v_gene: TRBV5-6
abundance: .
CDR3nt: TGTGCCAGCAGCTTGTTGACAGGGGGGTACAATGAGCAGTTCTTC
CDR3aa: CASSLLTGGYNEQFF

j_gene: TRBJ1-2
d_gene: .
v_gene: TRBV9
abundance: .
CDR3nt: TGTGCCAGCAGCGTAGGTACGGGGGAAGGCTATGGCTACACCTTC
CDR3aa: CASSVGTGEGYGYTF

j_gene: TRBJ2-7
d_gene: .
v_gene: TRBV6-2/TRBV6-3
abundance: .
CDR3nt: TGTGCCAGCAGTTACCTTGGGCAGGTGATGTACGAGCAGTACTTC
CDR3aa: CASSYLGQVMYEQYF

j_gene: TRBJ2-7
d_gene: .
v_gene: TRBV6-2/TRBV6-3
abundance: .
CDR3nt: TGTGCCAGCAGTTACGTGCAGGGATCTAAGGGATCCTACGAGCAGTACTTC
CDR3aa: CASSYVQGSKGSYEQYF

j_gene: TRBJ2-7
d_gene: TRBD1
v_gene: TRBV11-3
abundance: .
CDR3nt: TGTGCCAGCAGCTTCGGGACAGGGGCCCACGAGCAGTACTTC
CDR3aa: CASSFGTGAHEQYF

j_gene: TRBJ1-4
d_gene: .
v_gene: TRBV29-1
abundance: .
CDR3nt: TGCAGCGCCCGGCTACGGGGGGCTAATGAAAAACTGTTTTTT
CDR3aa: CSARLRGANEKLFF

j_gene: TRBJ2-7
d_gene: TRBD1
v_gene: TRBV28
abundance: .
CDR3nt: TGTGCCAGCTTTACGGGCGGCAAGACAGGGTTCGGAATCGAGCAGTACTTC
CDR3aa: CASFTGGKTGFGIEQYF

j_gene: TRBJ2-3
d_gene: .
v_gene: TRBV19
abundance: .
CDR3nt: TGTGCCAGTAAAGACCTTAGCGGAGGCACAGATACGCAGTATTTT
CDR3aa: CASKDLSGGTDTQYF

j_gene: TRBJ1-6
d_gene: .
v_gene: TRBV28
abundance: .
CDR3nt: TGTGCCACCACTTCATCAGCCCGGGGGAGAAATTCACCCCTCCACTTT
CDR3aa: CATTSSARGRNSPLHF

j_gene: TRBJ2-7
d_gene: .
v_gene: TRBV20-1
abundance: .
CDR3nt: TGCAGTGCTAGAGATCTCTACGAGCAGTACTTC
CDR3aa: CSARDLYEQYF

j_gene: TRBJ2-1
d_gene: .
v_gene: TRBV6-5
abundance: .
CDR3nt: TGTGCCAGCAGAGGACAGCCTTCCTACAATGAGCAGTTCTTC
CDR3aa: CASRGQPSYNEQFF

j_gene: TRBJ2-5
d_gene: TRBD2
v_gene: TRBV5-1
abundance: .
CDR3nt: TGCGCCAGCAGCATCGCGGGGGGACAAGAGACCCAGTACTTC
CDR3aa: CASSIAGGQETQYF

j_gene: TRBJ1-3
d_gene: .
v_gene: TRBV5-1
abundance: .
CDR3nt: TGCGCCAGCAGCTTGGGGGCCCCTCTATCTGGAAACACCATATATTTT
CDR3aa: CASSLGAPLSGNTIYF

j_gene: TRBJ2-5
d_gene: .
v_gene: TRBV6-5
abundance: .
CDR3nt: TGTGCCAGCACCCGGACAGTCCAAGAGACCCAGTACTTC
CDR3aa: CASTRTVQETQYF

j_gene: TRBJ1-2
d_gene: TRBD1
v_gene: TRBV7-9
abundance: .
CDR3nt: TGTGCCAGCAGCCATTTGGACAGGGCCATTTACGGTGGCTACACCTTC
CDR3aa: CASSHLDRAIYGGYTF

j_gene: TRBJ1-4
d_gene: .
v_gene: TRBV5-1
abundance: .
CDR3nt: TGCGCCAGCAGCTTGCGTGCGGGGAGAGATGAAAAACTGTTTTTT
CDR3aa: CASSLRAGRDEKLFF